These 20 T cell receptor beta chains were all obtained from the same sample, sequenced in a study of regulatory T cells in long-lasting Graves disease. CDR3-region Arm-PCR and iRepertoire HTBI primers produced the TCR beta libraries. MiXCR, applied by TCRdb to the multiplex PCR reads, yields one record per CDR3 protein. This table holds 400,000 to 500,000 distinct CDR3 sequences, roughly a fifth found once. Time point described: persistent/refractory GD, antithyroid drugs over 5 years with positive TRAb. After RNA was extracted from PBMCs, the TCR library was made from it. This specimen was peripheral blood mononuclear cells (PBMCs), taken when the disease was refractory, from a patient treated with antithyroid drugs. These receptors were collected from a female donor with Graves disease.

This clonotype came up many times. The chain carries TRBV6-1 and TRBJ2-7; perhaps TRBD1 as D (8 bases). The germline gives CDR1 MNHNS, CDR2 SASEGT. Trimming took 6 bases from V and 6 from J, leaving 18 bases between them. The CDR3 runs to 14 residues. The CDR3 DNA reads TGTGCCAGCAGGGGGGGGGCAGGGGGCGTCGAGCAGTACTTC. It is translated as CASRGGAGGVEQYF.

This clonotype was seen more than once but under ten times. The V and J genes are TRBV6-5 and TRBJ2-7, with D possibly being TRBD1 (6 bases). Trimming cost V 2 bases and J 3 bases, with 20 bases left between them. The CDR3 contains 17 residues. Germline V gives CDR1 MNHEY, CDR2 SVGAGI. The CDR3, as DNA: TGTGCCAGCAGTTACGGATTTTCGGGCCAAGGGGGCTACGAGCAGTACTTC. Protein: CASSYGFSGQGGYEQYF.

V and J are TRBV5-1 and TRBJ2-7; TRBD1 agrees at 9 bases. The CDR3 length is 14 residues. V lost 3 bases, J lost 5 bases, and 6 bases stayed unmatched. Germline-derived CDR1 and CDR2 are SGHRS and YFSETQ. CDR3 protein: CASSSGTGIHEQYF. In DNA form, the CDR3 reads TGCGCCAGCAGCTCCGGGACAGGGATCCACGAGCAGTACTTC.

This chain uses TRBV6-1 with TRBJ2-7; D gene ambiguous. The V and J ends lost 2 bases and 0 bases respectively, with 11 bases between them. CDR1 MNHNS and CDR2 SASEGT come from the germline V gene. The CDR3 extends over 15 amino acids. CDR3: CASSESSGISYEQYF. The CDR3 DNA is TGTGCCAGCAGTGAATCAAGTGGAATCTCCTACGAGCAGTACTTC.

The V and J genes are TRBV19 and TRBJ1-4, with D unclear. With 5 bases removed from V and 1 base from J, the gap between germline ends came to 8 bases. The CDR3 loop spans 14 amino acids. CDR1 and CDR2 from the germline V gene are LNHDA and SQIVND (reference sequence). CDR3 loop: CASSVGQTNEKLFF. The CDR3 bases are TGTGCCAGTAGTGTGGGCCAAACTAATGAAAAACTGTTTTTT.

This clonotype showed up just a few times. The chain uses TRBV5-1 and TRBJ2-4, with 8 positions matching TRBD2. Trimming took 3 bases from V and 8 from J; bases not matched to a gene: 7. Germline V CDR1 and CDR2: SGHRS, YFSETQ. This CDR3 has 14 amino acids. CDR3 sequence: CASSSGGGRDIQYF. The DNA of the CDR3 is TGCGCCAGCAGCTCGGGAGGGGGGCGAGACATTCAGTACTTC. Supplemented by reference TRBV5-1 and TRBJ2-4, the full variable domain reads KAGVTQTPRYLIKTRGQQVTLSCSPISGHRSVSWYQQTPGQGLQFLFEYFSETQRNKGNFPGRFSGRQFSNSRSEMNVSTLELGDSALYLCASSSGGGRDIQYFGAGTRLSVL.

This clonotype came up many times. In nucleotides, the CDR3 is TGTGCCAGCAGTGAACCACCAGACCTCAATCAGCCCCAGCATTTT. Amino acids: CASSEPPDLNQPQHF. V and J are TRBV2 and TRBJ1-5; D unclear. CDR1 is SNHLY, CDR2 FYNNEI, per germline. V was cut by 2 bases and J by 3 bases, with 11 bases left in between. This CDR3 has 15 amino acids.

This clonotype has just one count. The J gene is TRBJ2-5, the V gene TRBV7-9; D tentatively reads TRBD1 or TRBD2 (5 bases each). V lost 0 bases, J lost 5 bases, and 13 bases lay in between. Germline V gene data show CDR1 as SEHNR and CDR2 as FQNEAQ (reference sequence). CDR3 size: 15 residues. The CDR3: CASSLAGPQRETQYF. The DNA of the CDR3 is TGTGCCAGCAGCTTAGCGGGACCCCAACGGGAGACCCAGTACTTC.

Ten or more counts support this clonotype. The chain uses TRBV2 and TRBJ1-1; D might be TRBD1 (6 bases). Between the trimmed V and J ends, which lost 6 bases and 4 bases, there was a span of 12 bases. The germline V gene has CDR1 SNHLY and CDR2 FYNNEI. The CDR3 has 13 amino acids. The CDR3 spells CASSSEGGTEAFF. The DNA of the CDR3 is TGTGCCAGCAGCTCGGAGGGGGGCACTGAAGCTTTCTTT.

This chain uses TRBV10-3 with TRBJ2-1, with D unclear. This CDR3 comprises 13 residues. Deletions cut 7 bases from V and 9 bases from J, with 16 bases between. CDR1 and CDR2 (germline): ENHRY, SYGVKD. CDR3 nucleotides: TGTGCCATCATTGCCACCCCGCTGGGTGAGCAGTTCTTC. Its translation: CAIIATPLGEQFF.

V usage is TRBV19 and J usage is TRBJ1-4, with 7 bases lining up with TRBD1. The CDR3 runs 15 residues. Germline V gene lookup returns CDR1 LNHDA and CDR2 SQIVND (reference sequence). J lost 0 bases, V lost 11 bases, and 9 bases had no gene match. CDR3 region: CAATPGQTTNEKLFF. CDR3 DNA: TGTGCCGCTACACCGGGACAGACAACTAATGAAAAACTGTTTTTT.

This clonotype was detected once. Just one base apart from a much larger clone, this may be a read error. V gene TRBV11-2 combines with J gene TRBJ2-7; TRBD2 matches at 14 bases. With 10 bases clipped from V and 1 base from J, the junction kept 18 bases outside the gene matches. CDR1 is SGHAT and CDR2 is FQNNGV in the germline V gene. The CDR3 spans 19 residues. In DNA form, the CDR3 reads TGTGCCACCTCAAACGCCGGGACTAGCGGGGGACTTCCTTCCTACGAGCAGTACTTC. Its translation: CATSNAGTSGGLPSYEQYF.

This clonotype was counted a few times. The genes are TRBV7-8 and TRBJ2-1; 7 bases agree with TRBD2. CDR3 length: 14 residues. Looked up from germline, CDR1 is SGHVS and CDR2 is FQNEAQ. With 7 bases clipped from V and 4 bases from J, the junction kept 7 bases outside the gene matches. CDR3 DNA sequence: TGTGCCAGCATCATTAGCGGGCTTTACAATGAGCAGTTCTTC. The encoded protein is CASIISGLYNEQFF.

This clonotype was counted a few times. This CDR3 reads CASSLFPGSNTGELFF. The DNA for the CDR3 is TGTGCCAGCAGCTTATTCCCAGGGTCGAACACCGGGGAGCTGTTTTTT. The chain uses TRBV7-2 and TRBJ2-2; D is perhaps TRBD1 (5 bases). Trimming shortened V by 2 bases and J by 0 bases, and 10 bases separated the two germline ends. Germline CDR1 reads SGHTA; CDR2 reads FQGNSA. The CDR3 is made up of 16 amino acids. Combining the CDR3 with reference TRBV7-2 and TRBJ2-2 gives the whole variable domain GAGVSQSPSNKVTEKGKDVELRCDPISGHTALYWYRQSLGQGLEFLIYFQGNSAPDKSGLPSDRFSAERTGGSVSTLTIQRTQQEDSAVYLCASSLFPGSNTGELFFGEGSRLTVL.

About this clonotype: A clone one base away is much larger, so this may be a read error. As DNA, the CDR3 is TGTGCCAGCAAACAGGCCGAATCCCACGAGCAGTACTTC. It encodes CASKQAESHEQYF. The chain couples TRBV6-2 or TRBV6-3 to TRBJ2-7, with D possibly being TRBD1 (5 bases). The germline CDR1 and CDR2 sequences are MNHEY and SVGEGT. The CDR3 has 13 amino acids. V was shortened by 7 bases and J by 5 bases, with 15 bases between the two germline ends.

A word on this clonotype: It is likely a read error: a sequence one base away is far more abundant. The chain couples TRBV6-5 to TRBJ2-5; D is ambiguous. This CDR3 has 15 amino acids. Germline CDR1 and CDR2: MNHEY and SVGAGI. The CDR3 is CASSYSVRVGEAQYF. The CDR3 bases are TGTGCCAGCAGTTACTCTGTTCGGGTTGGAGAGGCCCAGTACTTC.

The J gene is TRBJ2-1, the V gene TRBV27, with D maybe TRBD2 (5 bases). This CDR3 has 17 residues. Germline lookup yields CDR1 MNHEY and CDR2 SMNVEV (reference sequence). Between the trimmed V and J ends, which lost 0 bases and 0 bases, there was a span of 12 bases. CDR3 loop: CASSLSPTGSSYNEQFF. The CDR3 coding sequence is TGTGCCAGCAGTTTATCCCCGACTGGGAGCTCCTACAATGAGCAGTTCTTC.

This clonotype was counted a few times. The chain links TRBV20-1 to TRBJ1-2; TRBD1 agrees at 7 bases. V lost 5 bases and J lost 7; bases outside the gene matches: 7. Per germline, CDR1 DFQATT and CDR2 SNEGSKA (reference sequence). The CDR3 totals 12 residues. The CDR3: CSAQPDRVGYTF. As DNA, the CDR3 is TGCAGTGCTCAACCAGACAGGGTTGGCTACACCTTC.

V is TRBV9 and J is TRBJ2-7; D is possibly TRBD1 (6 bases). The germline CDR1 and CDR2 sequences are SGDLS and YYNGEE. The CDR3 extends over 16 amino acids. With 3 bases removed from V and 2 bases from J, the gap between germline ends came to 18 bases. For the CDR3, the DNA is TGTGCCAGCAGCGACCGGGACACTCTAAAGGCCTACGAGCAGTACTTC. Translating it yields CASSDRDTLKAYEQYF.

V gene TRBV11-2 combines with J gene TRBJ2-7; the D is unclear. V was trimmed by 5 bases and J by 2 bases, leaving 13 bases between them. The CDR3 is 14 residues long. From germline, CDR1 is SGHAT and CDR2 FQNNGV. CDR3: CASSGPTLTYEQYF. The DNA of the CDR3 is TGTGCCAGCAGCGGTCCTACCTTGACCTACGAGCAGTACTTC.